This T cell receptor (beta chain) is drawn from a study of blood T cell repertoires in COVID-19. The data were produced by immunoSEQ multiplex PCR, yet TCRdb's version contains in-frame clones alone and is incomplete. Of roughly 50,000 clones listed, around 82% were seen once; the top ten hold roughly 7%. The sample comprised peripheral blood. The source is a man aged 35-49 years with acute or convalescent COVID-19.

In DNA, the CDR3 is TGTGCCAGCAGCCAATATATTATGACGACAGGGGCCATATTCTACAATGAGCAGTTCTTC. Its protein product is CASSQYIMTTGAIFYNEQFF. The chain combines TRBV3-1 (or the pseudogene TRBV3-2) with TRBJ2-1; 8 bases line up with TRBD1. This CDR3 spans 20 amino acids. Germline trimming cut 2 bases from V and 3 bases from J; bases unmatched to any gene: 18. The germline V gene encodes CDR1 LGHDT and CDR2 YNNKEL (reference sequence).